This T cell receptor (beta chain) was profiled in a study of T cell repertoires in cytomegalovirus infection. Whole-study findings and limits: Individuals carrying CMV plus the relevant HLA were identified by cumulative frequency of public TCR beta families.

TCRdb processed the reads anew with MiXCR; each CDR3 protein has one entry. The repertoire includes under 850,000 distinct CDR3 sequences, roughly a third of them detected once, and roughly 20% sits in the top ten. Points on this clonotype: Its antigen remains unknown.

This CDR3 has 13 residues. The germline V gene encodes CDR1 MGHDK and CDR2 SYGVNS. V lost 5 bases to trimming and J lost 8 bases, with 12 bases between them. This receptor was taken from a human donor in good health (CMV status not recorded). Some clones in this sample may be carry-over from other donors' samples. The chain couples TRBV25-1 to TRBJ1-4, with unresolved D. Source: cultured PBMCs, taken from culture after CMV antigen stimulation. The DNA for the CDR3 is TGTGCCAGCAGTAGGCCGCCAAGGGAAAAACTGTTTTTT. Translated: CASSRPPREKLFF. Variable domain in full (rest from reference TRBV25-1 and TRBJ1-4): EADIYQTPRYLVIGTGKKITLECSQTMGHDKMYWYQQDPGMELHLIHYSYGVNSTEKGDLSSESTVSRIRTEHFPLTLESARPSHTSQYLCASSRPPREKLFFGSGTQLSVL.